This record concerns one TCR beta chain sequence. This clone has just one count. This receptor's antigen is unknown. The sample holds no much larger clone one base away, and base qualities are not on file. V loses 2 bases of germline sequence and J loses 4 bases, and the interval between the two ends is 11 bases. The germline V gene gives CDR1 as SGHRS and CDR2 as YFSETQ. The CDR3 spans 14 residues, from the cysteine through the phenylalanine. Of the read, only the CDR3 DNA is kept; its 42 bases are in frame from base 1. These data come from a study of shared clonotypes between healthy human individuals (dated by TCRdb to about 2020). Context from the whole study: A couple of women and a few men aged 18 to 49 years were included in the cohort. For each donor, CD4 naive and CD4 memory were each given three plates, CD8 naive was given two plates, and CD8 memory was given one plate. To estimate repertoire size and how much clonotype sharing occurs between individuals, the study deeply sequenced the blood TCR repertoires of roughly 5 healthy adults. To increase sequencing depth and limit assay-specific biases, TCR repertoire library preparation and sequencing were carried out by different laboratories using diverse techniques. Between about 0.8 and 9.5 billion PBMCs per donor were obtained by leukapheresis. On the study overall, not on this receptor specifically: When a few donors were compared, the shared fraction of clonotypes was 5% to 6.5% for naive CD4, 3% to 4% for naive CD8, roughly 2.5% for memory CD4, and 0.4% for memory CD8. Estimated clonotype richness was generally larger for naive than for memory subsets. Only blood was sampled, and tissue TCR repertoires likely differ from those in blood. Because the study included a small number of donors, the genetic and exposure-history diversity represented was limited. Incomplete sequencing was indicated by rarefaction of sorted-subset datasets, despite the large sequencing depth. Compared with non-shared clonotypes, clonotypes shared by all four sorted-subset donors had higher generation probabilities. Based on pairwise subsampling, the degree of clonotype sharing among donors was expected to be affected by sequencing depth.

Donors were healthy HIV-negative adults with no recently reported acute infections or vaccinations. Only Caucasian adults living in Nashville, Tennessee, USA were represented among the donors. CD4+ T cells were enriched through magnetic negative selection, after which naive cells were positively selected on CD45RA and the remaining negative fraction served as the memory subset. Blood was obtained by leukapheresis, after which PBMCs were separated by Ficoll-Histopaque density gradient centrifugation and cryopreserved in liquid nitrogen vapor phase. Analytical flow cytometry was used to check the purity and quantity of each magnetically sorted T cell population. Each sorted fraction had its genomic DNA isolated and then quantified by UV absorbance on a Nanodrop 2000c. Using the deep immunoSEQ assay, multiplex PCR amplified TCR CDR3 regions from genomic DNA. Extracted genomic DNA from each cell subset was spread evenly across all wells of several immunoSEQ 96-well plates, with each plate serving as a replicate. Each replicate PCR for sorted subsets received roughly 0.2 ug genomic DNA, equal to about 30,000 T cell genomes. Purified libraries were quantified with a Qubit 3.0 fluorometer, sized on a Bioanalyzer 2100, and re-quantified with the KAPA Library Quantification kit. Every immunoSEQ 96-well plate was sequenced on a separate single-read 150-cycle Illumina NextSeq 550 flow cell. Regarding the original processing steps: Because only junctional sequences without quality scores were contained in the immunoSEQ output, filtering matching that applied to full-length reads could not be performed. To assign V/J genes and CDR3, sequences were annotated against IMGT germline references using PyIR, a Python wrapper for IgBLAST v1.9. Reads were filtered out if the reads had weak V/J assignments (E-value above 1e-6), no CDR3, stop codons, out-of-frame junctions, or ambiguous translated residues. V3J clonotypes were defined by identical inferred V gene, J gene, and CDR3 amino acid sequence. To compute the percentage overlap between repertoires, the number of shared unique clonotypes was divided by the size of the smaller repertoire. RTK rarefaction, the Chao1 estimator, and Recon v2.1 estimates of unobserved clonotypes were used to assess repertoire richness. For all TCRbeta clonotypes obtained by the gDNA method from several donors, generation probabilities were computed with OLGA. The clones in this table, taken by TCRdb from immuneACCESS, are in-frame only. Not every clone is retained; where verified, under half of the shortfall comes from an unresolved V gene, and the cause of the rest is unknown. D and trimming were read from the DNA, whereas the V and J calls and clone size are those reported in that table. The sample has about 2.4 million clones on record, approximately 92% of them singletons. The ten largest clonotypes hold over 0.12% of the sample.

The clonotype originates from a young man in good health. Material for sequencing was naive CD4+ T cells sorted from blood. This sample's cell subset or site label indicates: CD45RA+ positively selected. The V and J segments used are TRBV5-1 and TRBJ2-3; TRBD1 is possibly the D segment (6 matching bases). The CDR3 protein is CASSLQGSSDTQYF. The nucleotides are TGCGCCAGCAGCTTACAGGGTTCCTCAGATACGCAGTATTTT. This CDR3, with the reference TRBV5-1 and TRBJ2-3 proteins standing in past its ends, gives the full variable domain KAGVTQTPRYLIKTRGQQVTLSCSPISGHRSVSWYQQTPGQGLQFLFEYFSETQRNKGNFPGRFSGRQFSNSRSEMNVSTLELGDSALYLCASSLQGSSDTQYFGPGTRLTVL.